A single sample is the source of the 19 T cell receptor beta chains below, sequenced in a study of sequential checkpoint blockade in melanoma. Profiled with immunoSEQ multiplex PCR; TCRdb holds only in-frame clones, not every one. The sample includes thousands of clones, over 60% of them seen just once. Noted treatment: randomized to nivolumab then ipilimumab (arm A) or the reverse (arm B). The material was CD8+ T cells sorted from blood (inferred from file names), obtained from a patient given nivolumab and ipilimumab in sequence. Source of these receptors: a human donor with melanoma.

The chain recombines TRBV9 with TRBJ2-7; TRBD2 matches 8 bases. This CDR3 has 14 residues. Trimming removed 0 bases from V and 5 bases from J; junction bases left unmatched: 4. Germline V gene lookup returns CDR1 SGDLS and CDR2 YYNGEE. The CDR3 bases are TGTGCCAGCAGCGTAGCGGGGGGGTCCAACGAGCAGTACTTC. Its translation: CASSVAGGSNEQYF. Full variable domain (remainder filled in from reference TRBV9 and TRBJ2-7): DSGVTQTPKHLITATGQRVTLRCSPRSGDLSVYWYQQSLDQGLQFLIQYYNGEERAKGNILERFSAQQFPDLHSELNLSSLELGDSALYFCASSVAGGSNEQYFGPGTRLTVT.

The rearrangement joins TRBV7-9 to TRBJ1-1; 8 bases align to TRBD1. Germline loops: CDR1 SEHNR, CDR2 FQNEAQ (reference sequence). The trim removed 3 bases at V and 3 bases at J, leaving 12 bases unmatched. CDR3 size: 17 residues. CDR3 amino acids: CASSLVGQGARDTEAFF. CDR3 sequence (DNA): TGTGCCAGCAGCTTGGTAGGTCAGGGGGCGCGGGACACTGAAGCTTTCTTT.

The V and J genes are TRBV4-1 and TRBJ1-6; 11 nucleotides line up with TRBD1. Germline assignment: CDR1 MGHRA and CDR2 YSYEKL. V gave up 1 base and J gave up 10 bases; unmatched junction bases: 12. The CDR3 is 18 residues long. Here the CDR3 DNA reads TGCGCCAGCAGCCAAGTATCTCTCGTGGGACAGGGGGAATCACCCCTCCACTTT. Its protein product is CASSQVSLVGQGESPLHF.

The rearrangement uses TRBV4-3 and TRBJ2-6; TRBD1 matches at 9 bases. This CDR3 spans 17 amino acids. CDR1 LGHNA and CDR2 YSLEER come from the germline V gene. The junction had 5 bases not matched to a gene; V was cut back by 1 base and J by 4 bases. This CDR3 is CASSQGDRGSGANVLTF. CDR3 bases: TGCGCCAGCAGCCAAGGTGACAGGGGGTCAGGGGCCAACGTCCTGACTTTC.

This clone has only a few counts. This chain uses TRBV15 with TRBJ2-6, with a weak D call TRBD1 (5 bases). This CDR3 spans 15 amino acids. Germline CDR1 is LNHNV and CDR2 is YYDKDF (reference sequence). With 4 bases removed from V and 0 bases from J, the gap between germline ends came to 7 bases. The CDR3 reads CATSKDSSGANVLTF. CDR3 sequence (DNA): TGTGCCACCAGCAAAGACAGCTCTGGGGCCAACGTCCTGACTTTC.

The gene calls are TRBV28 and TRBJ2-5, with D possibly being TRBD2 (5 bases). CDR1 and CDR2 from the germline V gene are MDHEN and SYDVKM. This CDR3 comprises 14 residues. The V end lost 1 base, the J end lost 2 bases, and 8 bases lay between the germline ends. CDR3 nucleotides: TGTGCCAGCAGTTTATTCGGGGAACAAGAGACCCAGTACTTC. Protein product: CASSLFGEQETQYF.

The chain links TRBV30 to TRBJ1-1; D is undetermined. Germline CDR1 and CDR2: GTSNPN and SVGIG (reference sequence). The CDR3 loop spans 14 amino acids. V was shortened by 4 bases and J by 2 bases, with 14 bases between the two germline ends. CDR3 DNA: TGTGCCTGGACGTTAGGCGGGGTAAACACTGAAGCTTTCTTT. Protein sequence: CAWTLGGVNTEAFF.

This sequence joins TRBV4-3 and TRBJ2-1; D not certain. The V and J ends lost 1 base and 3 bases respectively, with 10 bases between them. The germline gives CDR1 LGHNA, CDR2 YSLEER. The CDR3 extends over 15 amino acids. CDR3 region: CASSQGWADYNEQFF. The CDR3 bases are TGCGCCAGCAGCCAAGGGTGGGCAGACTACAATGAGCAGTTCTTC.

The CDR3 protein is CASSHGQGTGANVLTF. The CDR3 DNA is TGCGCCAGCAGCCATGGACAGGGCACTGGGGCCAACGTCCTGACTTTC. The chain carries TRBV4-1 and TRBJ2-6; 8 bases agree with TRBD1. The CDR3 has 16 amino acids. V trimming: 3 bases; J trimming: 2 bases; junction bases outside the gene matches: 3. Germline values: CDR1 MGHRA, CDR2 YSYEKL.

The chain couples TRBV5-6 to TRBJ2-7, with TRBD1 matching over 9 bases. The V and J ends lost 3 bases and 0 bases, in that order; junction bases with no gene match: 4. The germline CDR1 and CDR2 sequences are SGHDT and YYEEEE. The CDR3 has 15 residues. In DNA form, the CDR3 reads TGTGCCAGCAGCTCCGGGGACAGGGACTCCTACGAGCAGTACTTC. It codes for CASSSGDRDSYEQYF.

The chain is built from TRBV15 and TRBJ2-3; 7 bases are shared with TRBD2. Germline CDR1 is LNHNV and CDR2 is YYDKDF (reference sequence). V lost 0 bases and J lost 5; bases outside the gene matches: 8. This CDR3 spans 16 amino acids. CDR3 region: CATSRDWGGRIDTQYF. The DNA of the CDR3 is TGTGCCACCAGCAGAGATTGGGGCGGGAGAATAGATACGCAGTATTTT.

This chain connects TRBV7-9 to TRBJ2-7; 7 nucleotides agree with TRBD1. Trimming took 4 bases from V and 5 from J; bases not matched to a gene: 2. Germline assignment: CDR1 SEHNR and CDR2 FQNEAQ (reference sequence). The CDR3 sequence is 12 residues long. This CDR3 is CASSWGTDEQYF. The CDR3, as DNA: TGTGCCAGCAGCTGGGGGACAGACGAGCAGTACTTC.

This clone has more than one count but fewer than ten. This sequence joins TRBV7-9 and TRBJ2-1; 9 bases line up with TRBD1. The V and J ends lost 1 base and 5 bases, in that order; junction bases with no gene match: 3. Germline assignment: CDR1 SEHNR and CDR2 FQNEAQ (reference sequence). CDR3 length: 15 amino acids. The CDR3 DNA reads TGTGCCAGCAGCTTAGGGGGGACAGGGAACAATGAGCAGTTCTTC. Its protein product is CASSLGGTGNNEQFF.

This clone has just a few counts. The rearrangement links TRBV21-1 to TRBJ1-5; the table's D call, TRBD1, was not checked against the DNA. TRBV21-1 is a known pseudogene. The CDR3 covers 15 residues. CDR3 sequence reads: CASSNHRDSNQPQHF. The CDR3 DNA reads as TGTGCCAGCAGCAACCACAGGGATAGCAATCAGCCCCAGCATTTT.

This clone was seen just once. This chain joins TRBV28 and TRBJ2-5; 9 bases line up with TRBD1. The CDR3 spans 15 residues. In germline, CDR1 is MDHEN, CDR2 SYDVKM. V dropped 5 bases and J dropped 0; count of bases not matched to a gene: 4. The CDR3 nucleotides are TGTGCCAGCAGTGATGGACAGGGGTACCAAGAGACCCAGTACTTC. Translating gives CASSDGQGYQETQYF.

The chain recombines TRBV6-4 with TRBJ2-3; D is unresolved. V lost 2 bases to trimming and J lost 4 bases, with 10 bases between them. Germline V gene sequence: CDR1 MRHNA, CDR2 SNTAGT. The CDR3 has 14 amino acids. CDR3 region: CASSDGFEADTQYF. The DNA of the CDR3 is TGTGCCAGCAGTGACGGCTTTGAAGCAGATACGCAGTATTTT.

The V gene is TRBV28, the J gene TRBJ1-6, with 8 positions matching TRBD1. The V segment lost 5 bases and the J segment 14 bases; nucleotides outside the gene matches: 14. CDR3 length: 15 amino acids. Germline CDR1 and CDR2: MDHEN and SYDVKM. CDR3 residues: CASSRETGATGSLHF. For the CDR3, the DNA is TGTGCCAGCAGTCGAGAGACAGGGGCCACCGGGTCCCTCCACTTT.

The CDR3 DNA reads as TGTGCCAGCAGCCCTCAAGATAGCTCCTACAATGAGCAGTTCTTC. Translated, it gives CASSPQDSSYNEQFF. The gene calls are TRBV11-3 and TRBJ2-1; the D is unclear. This CDR3 is built from 15 residues. Germline assignment: CDR1 SGHNT and CDR2 YENEEA. The V end lost 5 bases, the J end lost 0 bases, and 11 bases lay between the germline ends.

V and J are TRBV6-4 and TRBJ2-2; D perhaps matches TRBD1 (5 bases). Trimming stripped 3 bases from V and 4 bases from J, with 6 bases between. Germline values: CDR1 MRHNA, CDR2 SNTAGT. CDR3 length: 13 residues. Here the CDR3 reads CASSEQGTGELFF. CDR3 in DNA: TGTGCCAGCAGTGAGCAGGGCACCGGGGAGCTGTTTTTT.